Each of the 25 T cell receptor beta chains below was sequenced from the same sample in a study of cytomegalovirus exposure and HLA in healthy donors (dated by TCRdb to 2017 to 2019). The library was generated by the immunoSEQ multiplex PCR assay. A mixture of 60 forward primers for TCR Vbeta segments and 13 reverse primers for TCR Jbeta segments was used in the multiplex PCR. The table comes from immuneACCESS by way of TCRdb, which keeps in-frame sequences with V and J called. Part of the clones is missing from these tables; in studies checked, under half for an unresolved V gene and the rest for unknown reasons. Within this sample are about 160,000 clones, with around 86% of them counted one time only. About 0.98% of the sample is taken by the ten largest. Sequenced: PBMCs. The receptors shown here come from a girl between 2 and 10 years old in good health and CMV-seropositive.

The V gene is TRBV6-1, the J gene TRBJ2-6; D ambiguous. Germline V gene data show CDR1 as MNHNS and CDR2 as SASEGT. CDR3 length: 15 residues. Trimming shortened V by 3 bases and J by 0 bases, and 6 bases separated the two germline ends. This CDR3 reads CASSESLSGANVLTF. DNA for the CDR3: TGTGCCAGCAGTGAGTCCCTCTCTGGGGCCAACGTCCTGACTTTC.

The rearrangement joins TRBV28 to TRBJ2-1, with 14 bases matching TRBD2. Germline lookup yields CDR1 MDHEN and CDR2 SYDVKM. The J segment lost 7 bases and the V segment lost 3 bases, leaving 8 bases of the junction unmatched. CDR3 length equals 17 residues. CDR3 residues: CASSFLPGTSGRNEQFF. In nucleotides, the CDR3 is TGTGCCAGCAGTTTCCTCCCCGGGACTAGCGGGAGAAATGAGCAGTTCTTC.

The rearrangement joins TRBV28 to TRBJ1-4, with a weak D call TRBD1 (5 bases). Trimming cost V 3 bases and J 8 bases, with 19 bases left between them. From germline, CDR1 is MDHEN and CDR2 SYDVKM. This CDR3 has 16 amino acids. The CDR3 sequence is CASSLGSRGGSEKLFF. CDR3 DNA: TGTGCCAGCAGTTTGGGGTCTAGGGGAGGAAGCGAAAAACTGTTTTTT.

The chain joins TRBV4-1 to TRBJ1-2, with TRBD1 matching 7 bases. From germline, CDR1 is MGHRA and CDR2 YSYEKL. V was pared by 3 bases and J by 3 bases, with 10 bases of the junction left unmatched. The CDR3 has 16 residues. The chain's CDR3 is CASSHTTGMGYYGYTF. DNA for the CDR3: TGCGCCAGCAGCCATACGACAGGGATGGGGTACTATGGCTACACCTTC.

The J gene is TRBJ2-5, the V gene TRBV5-4; TRBD2 matches at 7 bases. The junction had 5 bases not matched to a gene; V was cut back by 4 bases and J by 5 bases. Germline-derived CDR1 and CDR2 are SGHNT and YYREEE (reference sequence). The CDR3 spans 13 residues. CDR3 region: CASSLADFETQYF. In DNA, the CDR3 is TGTGCCAGCAGCCTAGCGGACTTTGAGACCCAGTACTTC.

The rearrangement joins TRBV6-4 to TRBJ2-2, with 10 bases identical to TRBD2. CDR1 and CDR2 (germline): MRHNA, SNTAGT. V shed 3 bases, J shed 7 bases, and the junction held 17 bases outside the gene matches. CDR3 length: 19 residues. CDR3 nucleotides: TGTGCCAGCAGTGAAAGGCCTCGACGTTTAGCGGGAGGTGACGGGGAGCTGTTTTTT. Its translation: CASSERPRRLAGGDGELFF.

This clone appeared a few times. The chain uses TRBV7-3 and TRBJ2-1; TRBD2 matches 8 bases. Germline CDR1 reads SGHTA; CDR2 reads FQGTGA. Germline trimming cut 0 bases from V and 6 bases from J; bases unmatched to any gene: 7. This CDR3 spans 16 amino acids. The CDR3 loop is CASSLTGAGVGNEQFF. The CDR3 DNA reads TGTGCCAGCAGCTTAACGGGAGCGGGAGTAGGCAATGAGCAGTTCTTC.

Worth noting for this clone: The junction departs from germline at one end; a sequencing error may be responsible. This sequence joins TRBV5-4 and TRBJ1-4, with D possibly matching TRBD1 (5 bases). This CDR3 spans 16 amino acids. Germline values: CDR1 SGHNT, CDR2 YYREEE (reference sequence). The CDR3 protein is CASSLAGGGPKEKLFF. DNA for the CDR3: TGTGCCAGCAGCTTGGCCGGGGGGGGTCCTAAAGAAAAACTGTTTTTT.

The rearrangement joins TRBV30 to TRBJ1-1, with D tentatively TRBD1 (5 bases). Deletions cut 3 bases from V and 1 base from J, with 9 bases between. This CDR3 is 13 amino acids long. The V gene's germline CDR1 is GTSNPN and CDR2 SVGIG (reference sequence). CDR3 sequence: CAWRVTGNTEAFF. In DNA form, the CDR3 reads TGTGCCTGGAGGGTAACAGGGAACACTGAAGCTTTCTTT.

The J gene is TRBJ2-5, the V gene TRBV21-1; the table calls TRBD1, which could not be checked here. TRBV21-1 has pseudogene status. The CDR3 has 14 residues. CDR3 sequence reads: CASNRTGGGETQYF. The CDR3 DNA sequence: TGTGCCAGCAACCGTACAGGGGGGGGAGAGACCCAGTACTTC.

This clone was recorded once. The chain couples TRBV14 to TRBJ1-2; a possible D gene is TRBD1 (6 bases). Looked up from germline, CDR1 is SGHDN and CDR2 is FVKESK. This CDR3 spans 13 amino acids. Deletions cut 1 base from V and 7 bases from J, with 10 bases between. The chain's CDR3 is CASSQVLGAGYTF. CDR3 bases: TGTGCCAGCAGCCAAGTATTGGGGGCTGGCTACACCTTC. Drawing the rest from reference TRBV14 and TRBJ1-2, the complete variable domain is EAGVTQFPSHSVIEKGQTVTLRCDPISGHDNLYWYRRVMGKEIKFLLHFVKESKQDESGMPNNRFLAERTGGTYSTLKVQPAELEDSGVYFCASSQVLGAGYTFGSGTRLTVV.

V is TRBV11-2 and J is TRBJ2-5, with D maybe TRBD2 (5 bases). From germline, CDR1 is SGHAT and CDR2 FQNNGV. The CDR3 covers 17 residues. The V end was cut by 2 bases, the J end by 1 base, with 17 bases between. The CDR3 protein is CASSLNLAFKLQETQYF. The CDR3 DNA is TGTGCCAGCAGCTTAAATCTAGCCTTTAAGCTCCAAGAGACCCAGTACTTC.

V is TRBV28 and J is TRBJ1-5; TRBD1 matches 7 bases. V lost 3 bases, J lost 0 bases, and 17 bases stayed unmatched. The germline gives CDR1 MDHEN, CDR2 SYDVKM. This CDR3 has 20 amino acids. DNA for the CDR3: TGTGCCAGCAGTTTTTTCGATTTGTGGGGACAGCCTTATAGCAATCAGCCCCAGCATTTT. Translating it yields CASSFFDLWGQPYSNQPQHF.

This sequence joins TRBV2 and TRBJ1-2, with 11 bases matching TRBD1. The germline V gene has CDR1 SNHLY and CDR2 FYNNEI. V shed 6 bases, J shed 3 bases, and the junction held 3 bases outside the gene matches. There are 14 residues in the CDR3. CDR3 residues: CASRGQGVDYGYTF. The CDR3 DNA reads TGTGCCAGCAGGGGACAGGGGGTAGACTATGGCTACACCTTC.

The rearrangement links TRBV7-3 to TRBJ2-2, with TRBD1 matching over 7 bases. With 5 bases clipped from V and 7 bases from J, the junction kept 7 bases outside the gene matches. This CDR3 comprises 14 residues. Germline CDR1 reads SGHTA; CDR2 reads FQGTGA. The CDR3 DNA reads as TGTGCCAGCAGCCCGACAGGGAAGATCGGGGAGCTGTTTTTT. Encoded protein: CASSPTGKIGELFF.

The CDR3 loop reads CASSFTSGRNSEQFF. The CDR3 DNA sequence: TGTGCCAGCAGTTTCACTAGCGGGAGAAATAGTGAGCAGTTCTTC. V gene TRBV28 combines with J gene TRBJ2-1; 11 nucleotides match TRBD2. This CDR3 comprises 15 residues. With 3 bases clipped from V and 9 bases from J, the junction kept 7 bases outside the gene matches. The germline CDR1 and CDR2 sequences are MDHEN and SYDVKM.

The rearrangement uses TRBV6-1 and TRBJ2-7; TRBD1 is a possible D gene (7 bases). Germline V CDR1 and CDR2: MNHNS, SASEGT. The CDR3 has 14 residues. V lost 7 bases and J lost 4, with 17 bases in between. CDR3 sequence: CASTQGGGEYEQYF. CDR3 nucleotides: TGTGCCAGCACCCAGGGGGGAGGCGAGTACGAGCAGTACTTC.

The CDR3 region is CASTVPSYSGNTIYF. The DNA for the CDR3 is TGTGCCAGCACCGTTCCCAGTTACTCTGGAAACACCATATATTTT. The chain uses TRBV28 and TRBJ1-3, with D unclear. Looked up from germline, CDR1 is MDHEN and CDR2 is SYDVKM. Between the trimmed V and J ends, which lost 7 bases and 0 bases, there was a span of 13 bases. The CDR3 contains 15 residues.

This clone was counted a single time. The chain is built from TRBV6-5 and TRBJ2-1; D perhaps matches TRBD2 (5 bases). The V and J ends lost 10 bases and 10 bases respectively, with 11 bases between them. In germline, CDR1 is MNHEY, CDR2 SVGAGI. This CDR3 has 10 residues. CDR3 DNA: TGTGCCACGACTTCGGGGGAGCAGTTCTTC. Residues: CATTSGEQFF.

The rearrangement uses TRBV7-9 and TRBJ2-3; D gene uncertain. Trimming left V 4 bases short and J 10 bases short, with 9 bases between. The CDR3 sequence is 11 residues long. Germline values: CDR1 SEHNR, CDR2 FQNEAQ (reference sequence). CDR3 bases: TGTGCCAGCAGCTCCGCGCTTGCGCAGTATTTT. Residues: CASSSALAQYF.

The J gene is TRBJ2-3, the V gene TRBV5-1, with 10 positions matching TRBD1. Trimming at V came to 7 bases and at J to 2 bases, leaving 7 bases not matched to a gene. Germline-derived CDR1 and CDR2 are SGHRS and YFSETQ. The CDR3 totals 15 residues. CDR3 loop: CASQADRGFTDTQYF. The DNA of the CDR3 is TGCGCCAGCCAAGCGGACAGGGGGTTCACAGATACGCAGTATTTT. Full variable domain (remainder filled in from reference TRBV5-1 and TRBJ2-3): KAGVTQTPRYLIKTRGQQVTLSCSPISGHRSVSWYQQTPGQGLQFLFEYFSETQRNKGNFPGRFSGRQFSNSRSEMNVSTLELGDSALYLCASQADRGFTDTQYFGPGTRLTVL.

The chain is built from TRBV5-4 and TRBJ1-1; D is unresolved. Germline values: CDR1 SGHNT, CDR2 YYREEE (reference sequence). CDR3 size: 14 residues. Trimming stripped 0 bases from V and 10 bases from J, with 16 bases between. CDR3 sequence reads: CASSLDSIFPGAFF. CDR3 DNA sequence: TGTGCCAGCAGCTTGGACTCCATTTTCCCCGGAGCTTTCTTT.

The chain couples TRBV6-6 to TRBJ2-1; 7 positions match TRBD2. V lost 7 bases and J lost 7; bases outside the gene matches: 4. The CDR3 loop spans 12 amino acids. CDR1 is MNHNY, CDR2 SVGAGI, per germline (reference sequence). CDR3 coding DNA: TGTGCCAGCAAGGGCGGGAGTAATGAGCAGTTCTTC. This sequence encodes CASKGGSNEQFF.

J is TRBJ1-1 and V is TRBV4-1; D is ambiguous. Trimming removed 5 bases from V and 3 bases from J, with 22 bases in between. Per germline, CDR1 MGHRA and CDR2 YSYEKL. This CDR3 region has 17 residues. The CDR3 here is CASSSPVPVRSDTEAFF. The CDR3 DNA reads TGCGCCAGCAGCTCCCCGGTTCCTGTGAGGTCTGACACTGAAGCTTTCTTT.

The chain carries TRBV10-1 and TRBJ2-2; D is undetermined. Between the trimmed V and J ends, which lost 3 bases and 7 bases, there was a span of 9 bases. Germline CDR1 is WNHNN and CDR2 is SYGVQD (reference sequence). This CDR3 spans 13 amino acids. CDR3 sequence: CASSEVVGGELFF. CDR3 DNA: TGCGCCAGCAGTGAAGTAGTCGGCGGGGAGCTGTTTTTT.